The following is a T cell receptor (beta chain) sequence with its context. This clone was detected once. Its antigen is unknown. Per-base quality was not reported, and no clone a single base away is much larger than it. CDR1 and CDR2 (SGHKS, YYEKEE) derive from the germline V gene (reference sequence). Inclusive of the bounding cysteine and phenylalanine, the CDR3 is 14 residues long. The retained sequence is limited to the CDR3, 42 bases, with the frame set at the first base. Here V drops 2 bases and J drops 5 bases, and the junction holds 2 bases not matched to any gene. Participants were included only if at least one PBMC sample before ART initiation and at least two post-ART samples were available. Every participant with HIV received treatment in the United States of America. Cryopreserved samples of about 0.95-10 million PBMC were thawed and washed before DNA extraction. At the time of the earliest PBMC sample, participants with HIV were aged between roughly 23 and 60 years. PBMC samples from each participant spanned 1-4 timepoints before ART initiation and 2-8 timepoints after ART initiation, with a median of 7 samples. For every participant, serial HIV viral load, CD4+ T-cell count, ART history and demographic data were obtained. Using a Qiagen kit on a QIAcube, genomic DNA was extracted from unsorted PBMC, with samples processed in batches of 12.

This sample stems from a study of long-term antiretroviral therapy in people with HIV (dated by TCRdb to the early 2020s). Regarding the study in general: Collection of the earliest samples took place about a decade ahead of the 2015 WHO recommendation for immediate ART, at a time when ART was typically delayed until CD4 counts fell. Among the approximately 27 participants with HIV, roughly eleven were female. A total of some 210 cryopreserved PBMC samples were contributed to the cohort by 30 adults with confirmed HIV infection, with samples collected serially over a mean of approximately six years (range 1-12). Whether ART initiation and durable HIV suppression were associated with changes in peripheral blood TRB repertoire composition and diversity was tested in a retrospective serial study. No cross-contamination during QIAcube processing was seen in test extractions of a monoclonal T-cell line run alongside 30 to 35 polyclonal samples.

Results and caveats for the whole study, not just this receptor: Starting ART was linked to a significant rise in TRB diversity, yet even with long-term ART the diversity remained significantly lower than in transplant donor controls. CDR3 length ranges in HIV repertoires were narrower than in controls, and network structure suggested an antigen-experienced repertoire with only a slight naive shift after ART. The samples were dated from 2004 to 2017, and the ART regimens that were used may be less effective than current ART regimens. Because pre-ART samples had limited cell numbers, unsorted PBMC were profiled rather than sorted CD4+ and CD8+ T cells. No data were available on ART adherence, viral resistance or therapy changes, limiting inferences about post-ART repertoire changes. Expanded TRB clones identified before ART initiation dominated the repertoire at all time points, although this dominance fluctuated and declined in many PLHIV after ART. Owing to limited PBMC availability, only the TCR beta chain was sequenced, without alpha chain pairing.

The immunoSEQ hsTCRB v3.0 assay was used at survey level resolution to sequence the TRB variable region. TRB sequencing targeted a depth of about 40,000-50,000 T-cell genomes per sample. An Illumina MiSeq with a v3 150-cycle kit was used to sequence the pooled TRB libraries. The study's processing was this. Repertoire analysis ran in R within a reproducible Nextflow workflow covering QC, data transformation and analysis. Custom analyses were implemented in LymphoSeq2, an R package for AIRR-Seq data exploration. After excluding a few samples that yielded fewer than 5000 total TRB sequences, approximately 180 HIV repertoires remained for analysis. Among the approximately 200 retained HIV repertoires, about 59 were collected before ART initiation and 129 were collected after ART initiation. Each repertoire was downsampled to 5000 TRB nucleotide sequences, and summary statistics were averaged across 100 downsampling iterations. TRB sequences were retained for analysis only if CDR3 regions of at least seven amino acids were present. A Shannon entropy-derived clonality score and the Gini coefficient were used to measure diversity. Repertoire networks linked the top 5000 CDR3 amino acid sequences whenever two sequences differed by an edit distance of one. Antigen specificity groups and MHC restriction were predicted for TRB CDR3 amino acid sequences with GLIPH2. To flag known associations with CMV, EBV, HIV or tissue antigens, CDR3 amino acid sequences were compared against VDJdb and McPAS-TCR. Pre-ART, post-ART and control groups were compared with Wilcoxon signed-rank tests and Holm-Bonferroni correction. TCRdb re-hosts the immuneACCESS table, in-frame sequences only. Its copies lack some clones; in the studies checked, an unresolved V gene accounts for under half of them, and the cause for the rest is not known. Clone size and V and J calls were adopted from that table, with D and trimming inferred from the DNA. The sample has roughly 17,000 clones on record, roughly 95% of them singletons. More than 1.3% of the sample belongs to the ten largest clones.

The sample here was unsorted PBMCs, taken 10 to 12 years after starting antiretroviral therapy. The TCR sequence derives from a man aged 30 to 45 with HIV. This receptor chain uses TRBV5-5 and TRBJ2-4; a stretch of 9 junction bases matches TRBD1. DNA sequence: TGTGCCAGCAGCTTTACAGGGGGCCAAAACATTCAGTACTTC. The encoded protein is CASSFTGGQNIQYF.